The next 25 T cell receptor beta chains were all read from a single sample in a study of blood T cell repertoires in COVID-19. Sequencing was performed with immunoSEQ multiplex PCR; in TCRdb, only in-frame clones are kept and a portion is missing. The data contain about 28,000 clones, over 70% of them seen just once; the ten biggest clones take up 16%. Sequencing input: peripheral blood. Every receptor here comes from a woman in her sixties with acute or convalescent COVID-19.

This chain connects TRBV6-1 to TRBJ2-2, with D unresolved. Trimming removed 4 bases from V and 7 bases from J, with 19 bases in between. The length of the CDR3 is 16 residues. Germline assignment: CDR1 MNHNS and CDR2 SASEGT. CDR3 region: CASSVNSAFQVGELFF. CDR3 DNA sequence: TGTGCCAGCAGTGTTAACTCCGCGTTTCAGGTCGGGGAGCTGTTTTTT.

This sequence joins TRBV7-9 and TRBJ2-7, with a possible D match to TRBD1 (6 bases). Germline CDR1 is SEHNR and CDR2 is FQNEAQ (reference sequence). The CDR3 sequence is 12 residues long. Trimming shortened V by 2 bases and J by 6 bases, and 8 bases separated the two germline ends. CDR3 amino acids: CASSLTRGEQYF. The CDR3, as DNA: TGTGCCAGCAGCTTAACCAGGGGCGAGCAGTACTTC.

J is TRBJ1-4 and V is TRBV24-1; D is possibly TRBD1 (6 bases). Trimming pared 1 base from V and 4 bases from J, leaving 12 bases between. Germline CDR1 and CDR2: KGHDR and SFDVKD. The CDR3 totals 16 residues. This CDR3 reads CATSDLQGELNEKLFF. CDR3 DNA: TGTGCCACCAGTGATTTACAGGGAGAACTTAATGAAAAACTGTTTTTT.

The rearrangement links TRBV24-1 to TRBJ1-2; D is perhaps TRBD1 (5 bases). There are 13 residues in the CDR3. Germline V CDR1 and CDR2: KGHDR, SFDVKD. V was pared by 1 base and J by 10 bases, with 12 bases between. CDR3 nucleotides: TGTGCCACCAGTGATTTTAGGGGCGAAGACTACACCTTC. Protein: CATSDFRGEDYTF.

The chain combines TRBV19 with TRBJ2-7; D is perhaps TRBD2 (6 bases). This CDR3 comprises 15 residues. Trimming stripped 3 bases from V and 3 bases from J, with 15 bases between. CDR1 and CDR2 from the germline V gene are LNHDA and SQIVND (reference sequence). The CDR3 loop reads CASSIGAGGLYEQYF. CDR3 sequence (DNA): TGTGCCAGTAGTATCGGAGCGGGTGGGCTCTACGAGCAGTACTTC.

This clone was counted once. The V call is TRBV30, the J call TRBJ1-1; TRBD1 might be the D (6 bases). This CDR3 contains 13 residues. The V gene's germline CDR1 is GTSNPN and CDR2 SVGIG (reference sequence). The V end was cut by 4 bases, the J end by 4 bases, with 13 bases between. The CDR3 DNA reads as TGTGCCTGGAATCAACAGGGCCGCACTGAAGCTTTCTTT. It encodes CAWNQQGRTEAFF.

This clone was detected only a few times. The CDR3 nucleotides are TGTGCCAGCAGCGGACTTCTTAAGGACACCGGGGAGCTGTTTTTT. Amino acids: CASSGLLKDTGELFF. The chain couples TRBV9 to TRBJ2-2; unclear D gene. Germline lookup yields CDR1 SGDLS and CDR2 YYNGEE. This CDR3 contains 15 residues. Trimming left V 3 bases short and J 3 bases short, with 12 bases between. The entire variable domain, with the rest obtained from reference TRBV9 and TRBJ2-2, is as follows: DSGVTQTPKHLITATGQRVTLRCSPRSGDLSVYWYQQSLDQGLQFLIQYYNGEERAKGNILERFSAQQFPDLHSELNLSSLELGDSALYFCASSGLLKDTGELFFGEGSRLTVL.

This chain uses TRBV20-1 with TRBJ1-3; the D is unclear. Per the germline V gene, CDR1 is DFQATT and CDR2 is SNEGSKA (reference sequence). V lost 3 bases and J 0 bases, leaving 21 bases between the germline ends. The CDR3 runs 18 residues. The CDR3 region is CSASRAFGPNYSGNTIYF. The DNA for the CDR3 is TGCAGTGCTAGTCGTGCCTTTGGCCCGAACTACTCTGGAAACACCATATATTTT.

The chain combines TRBV4-1 with TRBJ2-5; possibly TRBD1 for D (6 bases). CDR3 size: 16 residues. Per germline, CDR1 MGHRA and CDR2 YSYEKL. Trimming left V 1 base short and J 0 bases short, with 12 bases between. CDR3 loop: CASSQVGAVYQETQYF. The CDR3 DNA reads TGCGCCAGCAGCCAAGTGGGGGCTGTGTACCAAGAGACCCAGTACTTC.

This clone was counted a few times. This chain joins TRBV6-6 and TRBJ1-5; 9 bases are a match to TRBD1. Germline-derived CDR1 and CDR2 are MNHNY and SVGAGI (reference sequence). There are 15 residues in the CDR3. Losses at the gene ends were 2 bases for V and 7 bases for J; bases not matched to a gene: 6. In DNA, the CDR3 is TGTGCCAGCAGTTACCCCCCGGGACAGGGACAGCCCCAGCATTTT. Protein sequence: CASSYPPGQGQPQHF.

This rearrangement joins TRBV28 to TRBJ1-4; unclear D gene. The length of the CDR3 is 15 residues. Germline values: CDR1 MDHEN, CDR2 SYDVKM. Trimming left V 5 bases short and J 8 bases short, with 18 bases between. CDR3 DNA sequence: TGTGCCAGCAGTATCCCCGGGGAGGGAGGAGAAAAACTGTTTTTT. It specifies CASSIPGEGGEKLFF.

The sample holds a few counts of this clone. V usage is TRBV5-1 and J usage is TRBJ2-2; a weak D match, TRBD1 (5 bases). Germline loops: CDR1 SGHRS, CDR2 YFSETQ. CDR3 length: 18 residues. Trimming stripped 3 bases from V and 6 bases from J, with 24 bases between. CDR3 loop: CASSSTGLISSFAGELFF. CDR3 DNA: TGCGCCAGCAGCTCAACAGGATTGATTTCCTCCTTTGCCGGGGAGCTGTTTTTT.

The chain has TRBV28 and TRBJ1-2, with a possible D match to TRBD1 (5 bases). Germline V gives CDR1 MDHEN, CDR2 SYDVKM. V lost 8 bases, J lost 1 base, and 11 bases lay in between. The CDR3 contains 13 residues. The CDR3 loop is CASGTSFNYGYTF. The DNA for the CDR3 is TGTGCCAGCGGGACTTCCTTTAACTATGGCTACACCTTC.

The CDR3 nucleotides read TGCGCCAGCAGCCAACCTACCGGGACAGGGGACTCCCGGGGGCAGTATTTT. It codes for CASSQPTGTGDSRGQYF. The chain combines TRBV4-1 with TRBJ2-3, with 10 bases identical to TRBD1. J gave up 11 bases and V 2 bases, and 16 bases lay outside the gene matches. There are 17 residues in the CDR3. The germline CDR1 and CDR2 sequences are MGHRA and YSYEKL.

CDR3 in amino acids: CASSTGQGVVAFF. In nucleotides, the CDR3 is TGTGCCAGCAGCACCGGCCAGGGGGTTGTGGCTTTCTTT. The rearrangement links TRBV6-5 to TRBJ1-1; TRBD1 agrees at 7 bases. The germline gives CDR1 MNHEY, CDR2 SVGAGI. After removal of 6 bases from V and 11 bases from J, the junction contained 12 bases not matched to a gene. The CDR3 length is 13 residues.

The chain combines TRBV5-1 with TRBJ2-6; weak D call: TRBD1 (5 bases). The CDR3 has 18 residues. CDR1 and CDR2 from the germline V gene are SGHRS and YFSETQ. The germline V and J ends were trimmed by 7 bases and 0 bases, with 20 bases remaining between them. CDR3 sequence (DNA): TGCGCCAGCCTCGAGACCAGGACATCCAGCTCTGGGGCCAACGTCCTGACTTTC. This codes for CASLETRTSSSGANVLTF. The variable domain in full, completed from reference TRBV5-1 and TRBJ2-6, reads KAGVTQTPRYLIKTRGQQVTLSCSPISGHRSVSWYQQTPGQGLQFLFEYFSETQRNKGNFPGRFSGRQFSNSRSEMNVSTLELGDSALYLCASLETRTSSSGANVLTFGAGSRLTVL.

There are a few counts of this clone. V is TRBV30 and J is TRBJ1-5; tentative D call: TRBD1 (5 bases). The CDR3 is 13 residues long. Germline V gene data show CDR1 as GTSNPN and CDR2 as SVGIG (reference sequence). The germline V and J ends were trimmed by 2 bases and 3 bases, with 8 bases remaining between them. CDR3 in amino acids: CAWSPGSNQPQHF. CDR3 DNA: TGTGCCTGGAGTCCAGGGTCCAATCAGCCCCAGCATTTT.

This clone showed up just a few times. CDR3 sequence (DNA): TGTGCCATCCAAAAACAGAACTATGGCTACACCTTC. This codes for CAIQKQNYGYTF. The chain joins TRBV10-3 to TRBJ1-2; D is ambiguous. CDR3 length: 12 amino acids. Germline-derived CDR1 and CDR2 are ENHRY and SYGVKD. The V end lost 8 bases, the J end lost 2 bases, and 9 bases lay between the germline ends.

This sequence joins TRBV5-4 and TRBJ1-4; D is possibly TRBD1 (5 bases). CDR1 SGHNT and CDR2 YYREEE come from the germline V gene (reference sequence). The CDR3 is made up of 14 amino acids. Trimming removed 5 bases at V and 8 bases at J, with 16 bases between. CDR3 DNA sequence: TGTGCCAGCAGTTTTCGGGGGGGAGGAGAAAAACTGTTTTTT. It is translated as CASSFRGGGEKLFF.

The gene calls are TRBV5-1 and TRBJ1-3; D is perhaps TRBD1 (5 bases). This CDR3 contains 16 residues. The germline V and J ends were trimmed by 1 base and 4 bases, with 15 bases remaining between them. CDR1 is SGHRS and CDR2 is YFSETQ in the germline V gene. CDR3 sequence: CASSLRAGRSGNTIYF. The CDR3 DNA sequence: TGCGCCAGCAGCTTGAGGGCAGGGCGAAGCGGAAACACCATATATTTT.

CDR3 sequence (DNA): TGTGCCAGCAGTTACTCGAGTGGGGCAAGGGCCCAGTACTTC. This codes for CASSYSSGARAQYF. The genes are TRBV6-5 and TRBJ2-5; TRBD1 is a possible D gene (5 bases). Deletions cut 0 bases from V and 9 bases from J, with 14 bases between. Germline V CDR1 and CDR2: MNHEY, SVGAGI. The CDR3 consists of 14 residues.

The chain recombines TRBV13 with TRBJ2-3; the D gene is possibly TRBD1 (6 bases). V was pared by 2 bases and J by 3 bases, with 12 bases between. There are 15 residues in the CDR3. Germline CDR1 and CDR2: PRHDT and FYEKMQ (reference sequence). The DNA of the CDR3 is TGTGCCAGCAGCTTAACAGGGAGAGAAACAGATACGCAGTATTTT. Its protein is CASSLTGRETDTQYF.

This clone is a singleton in its sample. V and J are TRBV6-1 and TRBJ1-2, with TRBD1 identical over 8 bases. CDR3 length: 15 amino acids. Germline-derived CDR1 and CDR2 are MNHNS and SASEGT. V was pared by 2 bases and J by 6 bases, with 8 bases of the junction left unmatched. CDR3 nucleotide sequence: TGTGCCAGCAGTGAACGGGGGCAGGGGGCTGATGGCTACACCTTC. Translation: CASSERGQGADGYTF.

The chain carries TRBV5-1 and TRBJ2-1, with D perhaps matching TRBD2 (7 bases). In germline, CDR1 is SGHRS, CDR2 YFSETQ. This CDR3 has 17 amino acids. V was cut by 3 bases and J by 6 bases, with 22 bases left in between. The CDR3 DNA reads TGCGCCAGCAGCTCGGCCTGGGGAGGGGGGGCCGTCAATGAGCAGTTCTTC. This translates into CASSSAWGGGAVNEQFF.

The chain carries TRBV6-5 and TRBJ2-5, with D maybe TRBD2 (7 bases). V was shortened by 7 bases and J by 5 bases, with 14 bases between the two germline ends. Germline CDR1 and CDR2: MNHEY and SVGAGI. The CDR3 length is 13 residues. DNA of the CDR3: TGTGCCAGCAAGGGGGGGCGCTGGGAGACCCAGTACTTC. Translating gives CASKGGRWETQYF.